The T cell receptor (beta chain) described here comes from a study of blood T cell repertoires in COVID-19. Overall study context: Specimens from acute and convalescent COVID-19 originated in the United States, Italy and Spain.

In the original analysis: Quantification of nucleated cells was approximated via reference gene primer amplification. Measured with immunoSEQ multiplex PCR; TCRdb has only the in-frame clones, and not every one. The V and J calls and clone size are taken from that table; D and trimming were inferred from the DNA. The table shows some 380,000 clones, with about 80% occurring only once. CDR1 and CDR2 from the germline V gene are ENHRY and SYGVKD. The V end was cut by 0 bases, the J end by 0 bases, with 6 bases between. This CDR3 region has 14 residues. The V gene is TRBV10-3, the J gene TRBJ2-7; TRBD2 might be the D (6 bases). The TCR comes from a human donor with acute or convalescent COVID-19. The donor label of this sample is uncertain. Sequenced: peripheral blood. In DNA form, the CDR3 reads TGTGCCATCAGTGAGTCGGGGGGCTCCTACGAGCAGTACTTC. It yields the protein CAISESGGSYEQYF.